The 11 T cell receptor beta chains listed next were all sequenced from one sample in a study of T cells after yellow fever vaccination. MiXCR was run by TCRdb on the 5' RACE reads, yielding one entry per CDR3 protein. The sample carries approximately 610,000 distinct CDR3 sequences, 17% recorded once. The starting material was PBMCs, obtained less than 6 days after the first yellow fever vaccination. These receptors were taken from a man between 18 and 29 years old who received the YFV17D yellow fever vaccine.

This clonotype was seen only a few times. The chain has TRBV6-2 or TRBV6-3 and TRBJ2-5; D is undetermined. The CDR3 consists of 14 residues. CDR1 MNHEY and CDR2 SVGEGT come from the germline V gene. V gave up 6 bases and J gave up 3 bases, with 14 bases separating them. CDR3 region: CASRLTRAKETQYF. Written as DNA, the CDR3 is TGTGCCAGCAGACTCACAAGGGCTAAAGAGACCCAGTACTTC.

The genes are TRBV12-5 and TRBJ2-5, with D maybe TRBD2 (5 bases). The CDR3 loop spans 15 amino acids. Germline CDR1 is LGHNT and CDR2 is FRNRAP. V lost 5 bases and J 5 bases, leaving 18 bases between the germline ends. CDR3 region: CASGPNSGGLETQYF. The CDR3, as DNA: TGTGCTAGTGGTCCCAATTCCGGCGGGTTGGAGACCCAGTACTTC.

This clonotype was seen a few times. The chain links TRBV15 to TRBJ2-3, with TRBD1 as a possible D gene (5 bases). The CDR3 loop spans 16 amino acids. Trimming removed 1 base from V and 0 bases from J, with 11 bases in between. Germline loops: CDR1 LNHNV, CDR2 YYDKDF (reference sequence). The CDR3 DNA reads as TGTGCCACCAGCAGAGGGTCAGGGCCTAGCACAGATACGCAGTATTTT. Translating it yields CATSRGSGPSTDTQYF.

This clonotype has just a few counts. V is TRBV12-3 or TRBV12-4 and J is TRBJ1-1; 9 positions agree with TRBD1. With V trimmed by 6 bases and J by 0 bases, 14 bases remained unmatched. The CDR3 contains 18 residues. The CDR3 DNA is TGTGCCAGCAGGAAAGGGGGGGGACAGGGAACTTTGAACACTGAAGCTTTCTTT. This gives the protein CASRKGGGQGTLNTEAFF.

Only a few counts were recorded for this clonotype. The J gene is TRBJ2-1, the V gene TRBV6-2 or TRBV6-3, with TRBD2 matching over 11 bases. The CDR3 length is 17 residues. Germline V gene sequence: CDR1 MNHEY, CDR2 SVGEGT. The trim removed 2 bases at V and 3 bases at J, leaving 6 bases unmatched. Here the CDR3 reads CASSYTLLAGDYNEQFF. The CDR3 DNA reads TGTGCCAGCAGTTACACCCTACTAGCGGGGGACTACAATGAGCAGTTCTTC.

The V gene is TRBV12-3 or TRBV12-4, the J gene TRBJ2-5; 8 nucleotides agree with TRBD2. The CDR3 runs to 16 residues. J gave up 2 bases and V 2 bases, and 7 bases lay outside the gene matches. The chain's CDR3 is CASSLQTSAAQETQYF. CDR3 nucleotides: TGTGCCAGCAGTTTACAGACTAGCGCGGCTCAAGAGACCCAGTACTTC.

This chain links TRBV18 with TRBJ2-3, with D hard to call. Germline-derived CDR1 and CDR2 are KGHSH and LQKENI. V lost 6 bases to trimming and J lost 5 bases, with 18 bases between them. The CDR3 covers 15 residues. The CDR3 region has the DNA TGTGCCAGCTCGCCGAACCCCGCTGTAGGAGATACGCAGTATTTT. Protein: CASSPNPAVGDTQYF.

A few counts support this clonotype. The genes are TRBV7-2 and TRBJ2-7; D gene ambiguous. Trimming shortened V by 1 base and J by 4 bases, and 11 bases separated the two germline ends. This CDR3 is 14 amino acids long. The germline V gene encodes CDR1 SGHTA and CDR2 FQGNSA. This CDR3 reads CASSLGQAGYEQYF. The CDR3 nucleotides are TGTGCCAGCAGCTTAGGGCAGGCCGGGTACGAGCAGTACTTC. Supplemented by reference TRBV7-2 and TRBJ2-7, the full variable domain reads GAGVSQSPSNKVTEKGKDVELRCDPISGHTALYWYRQSLGQGLEFLIYFQGNSAPDKSGLPSDRFSAERTGGSVSTLTIQRTQQEDSAVYLCASSLGQAGYEQYFGPGTRLTVT.

The V gene is TRBV28, the J gene TRBJ2-5; 7 bases match TRBD2. J was trimmed by 3 bases and V by 5 bases; bases with no gene match: 15. Germline V gene lookup returns CDR1 MDHEN and CDR2 SYDVKM. The CDR3 has 17 amino acids. The CDR3 bases are TGTGCCAGCAGTACGACAGAGCGGGGATCCTACAAAGAGACCCAGTACTTC. Residues: CASSTTERGSYKETQYF.

The chain employs TRBV4-3 and TRBJ1-6; 10 bases fit TRBD1. The CDR3 is 15 amino acids. Trimming at V came to 4 bases and at J to 10 bases, leaving 7 bases not matched to a gene. The germline V gene has CDR1 LGHNA and CDR2 YSLEER. In nucleotides, the CDR3 is TGCGCCAGCAGCCGAGAGGGGACAGGGGAATCACCCCTCCACTTT. Its protein product is CASSREGTGESPLHF.

The V and J genes are TRBV6-2 or TRBV6-3 and TRBJ2-7; D remains unclear. The V gene lost 7 bases and the J gene lost 3 bases, with 10 bases spanning the gap. From germline, CDR1 is MNHEY and CDR2 SVGEGT. The CDR3 is 12 residues long. DNA for the CDR3: TGTGCCAGCACCCGGTCGGACTACGAGCAGTACTTC. Translation: CASTRSDYEQYF.